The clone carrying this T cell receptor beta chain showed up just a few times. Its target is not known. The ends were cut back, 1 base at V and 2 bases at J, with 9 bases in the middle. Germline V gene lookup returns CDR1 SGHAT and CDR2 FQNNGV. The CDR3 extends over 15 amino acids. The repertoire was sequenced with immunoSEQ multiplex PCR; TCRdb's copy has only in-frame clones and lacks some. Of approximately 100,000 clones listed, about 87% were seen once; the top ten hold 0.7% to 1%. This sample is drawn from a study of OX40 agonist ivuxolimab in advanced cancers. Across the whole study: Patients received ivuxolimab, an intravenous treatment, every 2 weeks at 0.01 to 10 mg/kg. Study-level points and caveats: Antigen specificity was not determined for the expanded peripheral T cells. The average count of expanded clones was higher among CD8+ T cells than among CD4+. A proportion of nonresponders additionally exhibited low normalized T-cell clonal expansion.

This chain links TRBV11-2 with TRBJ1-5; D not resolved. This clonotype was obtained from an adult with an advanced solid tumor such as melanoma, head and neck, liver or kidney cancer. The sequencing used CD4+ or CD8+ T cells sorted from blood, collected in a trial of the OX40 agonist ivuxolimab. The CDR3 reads CASSLGASGNQPQHF. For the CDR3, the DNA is TGTGCCAGCAGCTTAGGGGCGTCGGGCAATCAGCCCCAGCATTTT.